What follows are 13 T cell receptor beta chains derived from one specimen sequenced in a study of T cell changes during pregnancy in multiple sclerosis. Only in-frame clones appear in the TCRdb table, and some are missing; sequencing was by immunoSEQ multiplex PCR. The sample has 35,000 to 45,000 clones; roughly 89% are singletons. The specimen was CD4+ T cells from peripheral blood mononuclear cells, collected in the first trimester of pregnancy. These receptors were obtained from a female donor with multiple sclerosis, enrolled in a pregnancy study.

This sequence joins TRBV5-1 and TRBJ2-3; D gene unclear. V was shortened by 0 bases and J by 1 base, with 6 bases between the two germline ends. From germline, CDR1 is SGHRS and CDR2 YFSETQ. This CDR3 is 14 amino acids long. The CDR3 sequence: CASSLVPGTDTQYF. CDR3 in DNA: TGCGCCAGCAGCTTGGTTCCAGGCACAGATACGCAGTATTTT.

J is TRBJ1-5 and V is TRBV27; a possible D gene is TRBD1 (5 bases). This CDR3 is built from 17 residues. V dropped 1 base and J dropped 5 bases, with 18 bases sitting between them. The germline CDR1 and CDR2 sequences are MNHEY and SMNVEV (reference sequence). The CDR3 DNA sequence: TGTGCCAGCAGTTTATTTTACCGGGGGGAAGGGGATCAGCCCCAGCATTTT. Protein product: CASSLFYRGEGDQPQHF.

This chain joins TRBV5-6 and TRBJ2-7, with 15 bases matching TRBD2. The CDR3 is 18 residues long. The trim removed 4 bases at V and 2 bases at J, leaving 10 bases unmatched. Germline values: CDR1 SGHDT, CDR2 YYEEEE. The CDR3 here is CASSGRGLAGGVAYEQYF. CDR3 nucleotide sequence: TGTGCCAGCAGCGGGAGGGGACTAGCGGGAGGAGTCGCCTACGAGCAGTACTTC.

This sequence joins TRBV2 and TRBJ1-1; D remains ambiguous. The V end was cut by 1 base, the J end by 11 bases, with 11 bases between. The length of the CDR3 is 12 residues. Germline V gives CDR1 SNHLY, CDR2 FYNNEI. The CDR3 DNA is TGTGCCAGCAGTGAAGTGAGAGGATTGGCTTTCTTT. It is translated as CASSEVRGLAFF.

The table lists this clone with a few counts. The chain couples TRBV19 to TRBJ1-1; D unresolved. Germline CDR1 and CDR2: LNHDA and SQIVND (reference sequence). The CDR3 has 12 residues. V lost 3 bases, J lost 6 bases, and 8 bases lay in between. The CDR3 region is CASSILSPEAFF. DNA of the CDR3: TGTGCCAGTAGTATTCTATCTCCTGAAGCTTTCTTT.

The chain joins TRBV2 to TRBJ2-7, with D tentatively TRBD1 (5 bases). Per the germline V gene, CDR1 is SNHLY and CDR2 is FYNNEI. The V and J ends lost 4 bases and 0 bases respectively, with 10 bases between them. The CDR3 consists of 14 residues. CDR3: CASSGGAPSYEQYF. As DNA, the CDR3 is TGTGCCAGCAGTGGGGGCGCGCCCTCCTACGAGCAGTACTTC. Combining the CDR3 with reference TRBV2 and TRBJ2-7 gives the whole variable domain EPEVTQTPSHQVTQMGQEVILRCVPISNHLYFYWYRQILGQKVEFLVSFYNNEISEKSEIFDDQFSVERPDGSNFTLKIRSTKLEDSAMYFCASSGGAPSYEQYFGPGTRLTVT.

The chain has TRBV5-4 and TRBJ2-3, with unresolved D. There are 13 residues in the CDR3. The V gene lost 4 bases and the J gene lost 0 bases, with 6 bases spanning the gap. Germline values: CDR1 SGHNT, CDR2 YYREEE (reference sequence). The CDR3 DNA is TGTGCCAGCAGCACCACTAGCACAGATACGCAGTATTTT. Protein sequence: CASSTTSTDTQYF.

This rearrangement joins TRBV2 to TRBJ1-4; D gene ambiguous. This CDR3 is built from 12 residues. CDR1 and CDR2 from the germline V gene are SNHLY and FYNNEI. V was cut by 6 bases and J by 7 bases, with 9 bases left in between. The CDR3 sequence is CASSGEGEKLFF. CDR3 sequence (DNA): TGTGCCAGCAGCGGGGAGGGTGAAAAACTGTTTTTT.

CDR3 nucleotide sequence: TGCGCCAGCAGGGGGGCACCGAACACTGAAGCTTTCTTT. It specifies CASRGAPNTEAFF. V and J are TRBV5-1 and TRBJ1-1, with a weak D call TRBD1 (6 bases). The CDR3 totals 13 residues. V lost 5 bases, J lost 1 base, and 9 bases lay in between. Per the germline V gene, CDR1 is SGHRS and CDR2 is YFSETQ.

This chain uses TRBV5-1 with TRBJ2-1; TRBD2 matches 13 bases. The CDR3 consists of 16 residues. The germline gives CDR1 SGHRS, CDR2 YFSETQ. The ends lost 4 bases at V and 9 bases at J; junction bases unmatched: 10. The CDR3 region is CASSPGLAGEGSEQFF. CDR3 nucleotide sequence: TGCGCCAGCAGCCCCGGACTAGCGGGAGAGGGCAGTGAGCAGTTCTTC.

The chain joins TRBV18 to TRBJ2-7, with 14 bases aligning to TRBD2. The CDR3 covers 17 residues. The V and J ends lost 5 bases and 2 bases, in that order; junction bases with no gene match: 8. Germline-derived CDR1 and CDR2 are KGHSH and LQKENI. DNA of the CDR3: TGTGCCAGCTCAAGAGGACTAGCGGGAGGTAGGGCCTACGAGCAGTACTTC. Translating gives CASSRGLAGGRAYEQYF.

J is TRBJ1-3 and V is TRBV9, with TRBD1 matching over 8 bases. Losses at the gene ends were 2 bases for V and 10 bases for J; bases not matched to a gene: 5. The CDR3 is 13 amino acids. Germline CDR1 and CDR2: SGDLS and YYNGEE. CDR3 loop: CASSVDRGETIYF. CDR3 DNA: TGTGCCAGCAGCGTCGACAGGGGAGAGACCATATATTTT.

This chain uses TRBV28 with TRBJ1-5, with D tentatively TRBD1 (6 bases). Trimming removed 5 bases from V and 2 bases from J, with 19 bases in between. Germline lookup yields CDR1 MDHEN and CDR2 SYDVKM. CDR3 length equals 17 residues. CDR3 in DNA: TGTGCCAGCAGTCTACGTGGGACATCGAAAGGCAATCAGCCCCAGCATTTT. Its protein is CASSLRGTSKGNQPQHF.